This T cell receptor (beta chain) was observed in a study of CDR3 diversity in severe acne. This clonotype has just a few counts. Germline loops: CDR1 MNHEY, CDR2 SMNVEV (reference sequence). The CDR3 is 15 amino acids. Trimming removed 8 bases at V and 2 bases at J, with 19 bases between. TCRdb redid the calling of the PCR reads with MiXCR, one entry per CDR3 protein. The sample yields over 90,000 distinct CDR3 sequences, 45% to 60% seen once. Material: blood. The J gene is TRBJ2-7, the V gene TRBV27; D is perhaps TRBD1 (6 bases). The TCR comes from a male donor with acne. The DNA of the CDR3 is TGTGCCAGCTCTCTCCAGGACAGATTTACCTACGAGCAGTACTTC. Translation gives CASSLQDRFTYEQYF.